This T cell receptor (beta chain) derives from a study of cytomegalovirus exposure and HLA in healthy donors. This clone was recorded once. Deletions cut 8 bases from V and 1 base from J, with 9 bases between. From germline, CDR1 is LGHNT and CDR2 FRNRAP. The length of the CDR3 is 12 residues. TCRdb's table, derived via immunoSEQ multiplex PCR, lists solely in-frame clones and lacks some. Of over 110,000 clones listed, less than 90% are singletons. This rearrangement joins TRBV12-5 to TRBJ2-7; D is unclear. The clonotype originates from a man between 18 and 35 years old in good health and CMV-seronegative. Sequenced input: PBMCs. CDR3 region: CASSPGSYEQYF. The CDR3, as DNA: TGTGCTAGTTCCCCAGGTTCCTACGAGCAGTACTTC.